The rows below give T cell receptor beta chains drawn from one sample of a study of T cell clones after liver transplantation. The assay was immunoSEQ multiplex PCR, and TCRdb's table has in-frame clones only and misses some. The sample includes about 51,000 clones, approximately 87% of them seen just once. Sequenced material: CD8+ T cells from blood, taken 12 months after liver transplant. These TCRs come from a human patient who received a liver transplant. The graft donor may account for some of the T cells. Each CDR3 is given with its conserved first and last residue. A D gene is named only where the DNA matches it firmly. Expanded clones get a size class; other rows say once, few or many, or leave the size out.

>TRBJ2-7|TRBV5-1|-|-
TGCGCCAGCAGCTTGAGACAGGCCGCACCTTCCTACGAGCAGTACTTC
CASSLRQAAPSYEQYF
>TRBJ1-1|TRBV13|-|-
TGTGCCAGCAGCCTTGGGACTTTTATGAACACTGAAGCTTTCTTT
CASSLGTFMNTEAFF
>TRBJ1-1|TRBV30|-|TRBD1
TGTGCCTGGAGTGTTTTGGCAGGGGGTGTTGAGAAGAACACTGAAGCTTTCTTT
CAWSVLAGGVEKNTEAFF
>TRBJ1-1|TRBV5-1|-|TRBD1
TGCGCCAGCAGCTTAGGATTGCGGACAGGGGAGGATGAAGCTTTCTTT
CASSLGLRTGEDEAFF
>TRBJ1-1|TRBV5-4|once|-
TGTGCCAGCAGCTACAAAGGGGGGCCTGAAGCTTTCTTT
CASSYKGGPEAFF
>TRBJ2-7|TRBV28|-|-
TGTGCCAGCAACTCGGGACTCCCCTACGAGCAGTACTTC
CASNSGLPYEQYF
>TRBJ1-5|TRBV7-9|-|-
TGTGCCAGCAGCTCAGGGGAAGGCAGGCAGCCCCAGCATTTT
CASSSGEGRQPQHF
>TRBJ2-1|TRBV4-1|-|TRBD2
TGCGCCAGCAGCCTAGGGCGGGAGGCGCGGAATGAGCAGTTCTTC
CASSLGREARNEQFF
>TRBJ2-5|TRBV5-4|few|-
TGTGCCAGCAGACCCGACCTGGGACAACAAGAGACCCAGTACTTC
CASRPDLGQQETQYF
>TRBJ2-7|TRBV2|-|-
TGTGCCAGAACTATGTTCGGGGGCGCCGAGCAGTACTTC
CARTMFGGAEQYF
>TRBJ1-1|TRBV18|-|TRBD1
TGTGCCAGCTCCCCTATACCCGGGACAGCCGAGATTATTACTGAAGCTTTCTTT
CASSPIPGTAEIITEAFF
>TRBJ2-7|TRBV6-6|-|TRBD1
TGTGCCAGCAGTTTGACGGACAGGGGAGCGGGTGGAGAGCAGTACTTC
CASSLTDRGAGGEQYF
>TRBJ1-3|TRBV2|few|TRBD1
TGTGCCAGCAGTGGGGACAGGACGAGCTCTGGAAACACCATATATTTT
CASSGDRTSSGNTIYF
>TRBJ2-3|TRBV28|-|-
TGTGCCAGCAGTCTCAGGGGAAGCACAGATACGCAGTATTTT
CASSLRGSTDTQYF
>TRBJ2-1|TRBV7-2|-|TRBD1
TGTGCCAGCAGCTCCGGGACAGCGAATTACAATGAGCAGTTCTTC
CASSSGTANYNEQFF
>TRBJ1-2|TRBV7-2|-|TRBD1
TGTGCCAGCAGCCTGACAGGGGACAGGAGCTACACCTTC
CASSLTGDRSYTF
>TRBJ2-2|TRBV4-1|few|-
TGCGCCAGCAGCCCCCTTAGCGGGGAGCTGTTTTTT
CASSPLSGELFF
>TRBJ1-4|TRBV7-9|-|TRBD1
TGTGCCAGCAGCCCAAACAGGGGGGTAGATCCCGAAAAACTGTTTTTT
CASSPNRGVDPEKLFF
>TRBJ2-1|TRBV7-6|-|-
TGTGCCAGCAGCCCCGAGGGGGGATACAATGAGCAGTTCTTC
CASSPEGGYNEQFF
>TRBJ2-1|TRBV7-3|few|TRBD2
TGTGCCAGCAGCTCCTCTGGACTAGCGGGAGATGAGCAGTTCTTC
CASSSSGLAGDEQFF
>TRBJ1-3|TRBV4-1|-|-
TGCGCCAGCAGCCAAGAGGAATCGAGCTACTCTGGAAACACCATATATTTT
CASSQEESSYSGNTIYF
>TRBJ2-7|TRBV4-3|few|-
TGCGCCAGCAGCCAAGATCTAGGGGCAGGGGGGTACGAGCAGTACTTC
CASSQDLGAGGYEQYF
>TRBJ2-1|TRBV7-2|-|TRBD2
TGTGCCAGCAGCTTAGCGGCGGGAGGGAATGAGCAGTTCTTC
CASSLAAGGNEQFF
>TRBJ1-3|TRBV7-6|-|-
TGTGCCAGCAGCTTAGCGCTTGGGCCTGGAAACACCATATATTTT
CASSLALGPGNTIYF
>TRBJ1-3|TRBV28|-|-
TGTGCCAGCAGTCGCCGGGGACCTGGAGGAAACACCATATATTTT
CASSRRGPGGNTIYF
>TRBJ2-7|TRBV7-8|-|TRBD1
TGTGCCAGCAGCTTAGGGACAGGGGTCTACGAGCAGTACTTC
CASSLGTGVYEQYF
>TRBJ2-3|TRBV7-6|-|TRBD2
TGTGCCAGCAGCTTCCCGTCGAGCGGGACGAAAGATACGCAGTATTTT
CASSFPSSGTKDTQYF
>TRBJ2-3|TRBV27|-|TRBD2
TGTGCCAGCAGTTTCTTAACCGGGACTAGCGGCGGAACCCACACAGATACGCAGTATTTT
CASSFLTGTSGGTHTDTQYF
>TRBJ2-2|TRBV7-7|-|-
TGTGCCAGCAGCCATGGCCAGGGAACCACCGGGGAGCTGTTTTTT
CASSHGQGTTGELFF
>TRBJ2-5|TRBV7-9|-|-
TGTGCCAGCAGCCCACCACAGGGTGGGCAAGAGACCCAGTACTTC
CASSPPQGGQETQYF
>TRBJ1-2|TRBV27|-|-
TGTGCCAGCAGTTTTGGAGGGGATACCTATGGCTACACCTTC
CASSFGGDTYGYTF
>TRBJ1-1|TRBV6-6|-|-
TGTGCCACCGAAGGTAACACTGAAGCTTTCTTT
CATEGNTEAFF
>TRBJ1-5|TRBV27|-|TRBD1
TGTGCCAGCAGTTATCAGGGGGGGAATCAGCCCCAGCATTTT
CASSYQGGNQPQHF
>TRBJ2-7|TRBV5-8|-|TRBD2
TGTGCCAGCAGCGCGCCGGCGGGGGTAAGGGAGCAGTACTTC
CASSAPAGVREQYF
>TRBJ2-7|TRBV5-4|-|-
TGTGCCAGCAGCCTCACACGAGGAAACGAGCAGTACTTC
CASSLTRGNEQYF
>TRBJ1-5|TRBV5-1|few|-
TGCGCCAGCAGCTTGGCACAGGGCAATCAGCCCCAGCATTTT
CASSLAQGNQPQHF
>TRBJ2-6|TRBV7-9|-|TRBD1
TGTGCCAGCAGCTTAGTGGGGACAGGGGAATTTGGGGCCAACGTCCTGACTTTC
CASSLVGTGEFGANVLTF